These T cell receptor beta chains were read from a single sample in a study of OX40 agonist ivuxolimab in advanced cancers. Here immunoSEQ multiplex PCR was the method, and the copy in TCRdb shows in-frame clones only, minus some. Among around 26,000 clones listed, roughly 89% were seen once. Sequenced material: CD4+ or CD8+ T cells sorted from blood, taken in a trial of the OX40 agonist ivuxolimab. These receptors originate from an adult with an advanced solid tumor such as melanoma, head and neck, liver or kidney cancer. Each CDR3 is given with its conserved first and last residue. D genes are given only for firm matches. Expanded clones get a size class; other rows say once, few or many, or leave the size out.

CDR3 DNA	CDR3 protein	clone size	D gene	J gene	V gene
TGTGCCAGCAGCTTGTCATCGGGATCTGGAAACACCATATATTTT	CASSLSSGSGNTIYF	.	.	TRBJ1-3	TRBV5-6
TGTGCCAGCAGCCGCACTGCCGGACTAGCGGGGGGGCCCGGAGAGACCCAGTACTTC	CASSRTAGLAGGPGETQYF	.	TRBD2	TRBJ2-5	TRBV2
TGCGCCAGCAGCCAAGCAAGTTTCGGAGACACCGGGGAGCTGTTTTTT	CASSQASFGDTGELFF	.	.	TRBJ2-2	TRBV4-1
TGTGCCAGCAGCGCATTCTCCTCCCAGCGGGTGGACTACGAGCAGTACTTC	CASSAFSSQRVDYEQYF	.	.	TRBJ2-7	TRBV7-9
TGTGCCAGCAGCGAACCGACAGGTCAATCGGCAGAGCAGTTCTTC	CASSEPTGQSAEQFF	.	.	TRBJ2-1	TRBV7-9
TGCGCCAGCAGCTTGGGACAGGGTAATTCACCCCTCCACTTT	CASSLGQGNSPLHF	.	TRBD1	TRBJ1-6	TRBV5-1
TGTGCCAGCAGCTTCCGGGGGGTCTCCTACGAGCAGTACTTC	CASSFRGVSYEQYF	.	TRBD2	TRBJ2-7	TRBV5-8
TGTGCCAGTAGTATTGGAACACGGGGCAATCAGCCCCAGCATTTT	CASSIGTRGNQPQHF	.	.	TRBJ1-5	TRBV19
TGTGCCAGCAGTTACGCGGCGGGGGCAACCGGGGAGCTGTTTTTT	CASSYAAGATGELFF	.	.	TRBJ2-2	TRBV6-5
TGCGCCAGCAGCCCCGGGACGAACCACAATGAGCAGTTCTTC	CASSPGTNHNEQFF	.	.	TRBJ2-1	TRBV5-1
TGCAGCGTTGATACGGGTGGCAGGGGGGTCTCCTACGAGCAGTACTTC	CSVDTGGRGVSYEQYF	.	.	TRBJ2-7	TRBV29-1
TGTGCCAGCAGTTTATTAACAGGGGGCTCCTACAATGAGCAGTTCTTC	CASSLLTGGSYNEQFF	once	TRBD1	TRBJ2-1	TRBV28
TGTGCCAGCAGCCTCGCCAGGGGCTATGGCTACACCTTC	CASSLARGYGYTF	.	.	TRBJ1-2	TRBV7-9
TGCAGCGCCCAAACCGCCCCGACCTCCCTCAGCTCTGGGGCCAACGTCCTGACTTTC	CSAQTAPTSLSSGANVLTF	.	.	TRBJ2-6	TRBV29-1
TGTGCCAGCAGTACAGTCCACAATGAGCAGTTCTTC	CASSTVHNEQFF	few	.	TRBJ2-1	TRBV2
TGTGCCAGTAGTCCCGGACAGGCTTACGAGCAGTACTTC	CASSPGQAYEQYF	.	TRBD1	TRBJ2-7	TRBV19
TGTGCCACCAGCGGGGTCATTAGCAATCAGCCCCAGCATTTT	CATSGVISNQPQHF	.	.	TRBJ1-5	TRBV15
TGTGCCAGCAGAGGACTAGCGGGAGCCTACGAGCAGTACTTC	CASRGLAGAYEQYF	.	TRBD2	TRBJ2-7	TRBV27
TGTGCCAGACCCTTCTTCGGGCAGCGAACCTACGAGCAGTACTTC	CARPFFGQRTYEQYF	.	.	TRBJ2-7	TRBV19
TGCGCCAGCAGCCAAAGTACAGGGGTTGGTCAGCCCCAGCATTTT	CASSQSTGVGQPQHF	.	TRBD1	TRBJ1-5	TRBV4-1
TGCGCCAGCAGCGAACCTCTCGGGTCAGCGGAGCTGTTTTTT	CASSEPLGSAELFF	.	.	TRBJ2-2	TRBV5-1
TGTGCCAGCAGCCCGACGGAGGGGCCCCATGGCTACACCTTC	CASSPTEGPHGYTF	few	.	TRBJ1-2	TRBV4-2
TGTGCCAGCAGCCTTACCGGACCCTTTAATGAAAAACTGTTTTTT	CASSLTGPFNEKLFF	.	.	TRBJ1-4	TRBV14
TGTGCCAGTAGCCGGACTAGCGGAAATCCTCAAGAGACCCAGTACTTC	CASSRTSGNPQETQYF	.	TRBD2	TRBJ2-5	TRBV19
TGTGCCAGCAGCCCAACATGGGATCAGCCCCAGCATTTT	CASSPTWDQPQHF	.	.	TRBJ1-5	TRBV7-9
TGTGCCAGCAGCGTAGACAGTTCTCTCTATGGCTACACCTTC	CASSVDSSLYGYTF	once	.	TRBJ1-2	TRBV9
TGTGCCAGCAGCGTTGCCGGCGACAGGACGAATGAAAAACTGTTTTTT	CASSVAGDRTNEKLFF	.	.	TRBJ1-4	TRBV9
TGTGCCAGTAGTATGTATGCAGCGACAGAGCAGTTCTTC	CASSMYAATEQFF	.	.	TRBJ2-1	TRBV19
TGCGCCAGCAGCCAAGAAGTTCGCCTAGCGGGGGGGATTCAAGAGACCCAGTACTTC	CASSQEVRLAGGIQETQYF	.	TRBD2	TRBJ2-5	TRBV4-3
TGTGCCAGCAGCCCGGGACGGAACTATGGCTACACCTTC	CASSPGRNYGYTF	.	.	TRBJ1-2	TRBV7-6
TGTGCCAGCAGTTGGAACAGGCTTGATGAGCAGTTCTTC	CASSWNRLDEQFF	.	.	TRBJ2-1	TRBV6-6
TGTGCCAGCAGCTTGGGACTAGTTAGAGATACGCAGTATTTT	CASSLGLVRDTQYF	.	TRBD2	TRBJ2-3	TRBV7-3
TGTGCCATCCAGGGAGGGGACTACGAGCAGTACTTC	CAIQGGDYEQYF	.	TRBD2	TRBJ2-7	TRBV10-3
TGTGCCAGCAGCTCCTCAGCGGAACGAGGCAATGAGCAGTTCTTC	CASSSSAERGNEQFF	.	.	TRBJ2-1	TRBV7-9
TGTGCCAGCAGTTTTGGAGGCTCCTACGAGCAGTACTTC	CASSFGGSYEQYF	.	.	TRBJ2-7	TRBV28
TGTGCCAGCAGTTTAGCAGGGCCGGCCTACGAGCAGTACTTC	CASSLAGPAYEQYF	.	.	TRBJ2-7	TRBV27
TGCGCCAGCAGTCCGGGACAGCCCTTTAACTATGGCTACACCTTC	CASSPGQPFNYGYTF	.	TRBD1	TRBJ1-2	TRBV23-1
TGTGCCAGCAGTTTTCCCCCGGGACTAGCGGGAGGCGAGACCCAGTACTTC	CASSFPPGLAGGETQYF	.	TRBD2	TRBJ2-5	TRBV28
TGTGCCAGTAGTGGGGCGAGGGGGGTGGACCAGCCCCAGCATTTT	CASSGARGVDQPQHF	.	.	TRBJ1-5	TRBV19
TGTGCCAGCAGTCCCCGGCCGAACACCGGGGAGCTGTTTTTT	CASSPRPNTGELFF	.	.	TRBJ2-2	TRBV14
TGTGCTAGCAGCCCAGGTAGTTGGGCATACAATGAGCAGTTCTTC	CASSPGSWAYNEQFF	.	.	TRBJ2-1	TRBV7-7
TGTGCCAGCAGTTTCCGGGACAGGGGGCTAACCGAGCAGTACTTC	CASSFRDRGLTEQYF	.	TRBD1	TRBJ2-7	TRBV28
TGTGCCAGTAGTATCGGTCGGTCTGAAGCTTTCTTT	CASSIGRSEAFF	few	.	TRBJ1-1	TRBV19
TGTGCCAGCAGCCCCGGGACTAGCGGGGGGGTGAACACAGATACGCAGTATTTT	CASSPGTSGGVNTDTQYF	.	TRBD2	TRBJ2-3	TRBV13
TGTGCCAGCAGTTTAACGGGAATCTACGAGCAGTACTTC	CASSLTGIYEQYF	.	.	TRBJ2-7	TRBV28
TGTGCTAGTGGTTTGGACGGCTACGAGCAGTACTTC	CASGLDGYEQYF	.	.	TRBJ2-7	TRBV12-5
TGTGCCAGTAGTGCTTACGACAGCTACGAGCAGTACTTC	CASSAYDSYEQYF	.	.	TRBJ2-7	TRBV19
TGCGCCAGCAGCCCGGGGGACAGGTTCCAAGAGACCCAGTACTTC	CASSPGDRFQETQYF	.	TRBD1	TRBJ2-5	TRBV5-1
TGTGCCAGCAGCTCCGGGGGTAAAGGCTACACCTTC	CASSSGGKGYTF	.	.	TRBJ1-2	TRBV5-4
TGTGCCTGGAGTCCTGGACTAGCGGGAGGGGAGACCCAGTACTTC	CAWSPGLAGGETQYF	.	TRBD2	TRBJ2-5	TRBV30
TGTGCCAGCAGCTTCGGGGGACAAACCTACGAGCAGTACTTC	CASSFGGQTYEQYF	.	.	TRBJ2-7	TRBV7-8
TGTGCCAGCAGTCTCCTCCGACAGGATAATCAGCCCCAGCATTTT	CASSLLRQDNQPQHF	.	.	TRBJ1-5	TRBV28
TGTGCCAGTAGTAGCGGGACAGGGGGCCACGGCAATCAGCCCCAGCATTTT	CASSSGTGGHGNQPQHF	once	TRBD1	TRBJ1-5	TRBV19
TGTGCCAGTAGTATTATCTTCTTGGACGGTTACTACACCTTC	CASSIIFLDGYYTF	.	.	TRBJ1-2	TRBV19
TGCGCCAGCAGTGAGGTGGGCGGGGGAAAACTGTTTTTT	CASSEVGGGKLFF	few	.	TRBJ1-4	TRBV10-1
TGTGCCAGCAGCTCGGACTTTACACCCGAAGCTTTCTTT	CASSSDFTPEAFF	.	.	TRBJ1-1	TRBV13
TGTGCCAGCAGCCGCTGGACCCCGAGCTCCTACAATGAGCAGTTCTTC	CASSRWTPSSYNEQFF	.	.	TRBJ2-1	TRBV7-9